One and the same sample provided the 20 T cell receptor beta chains below, sequenced in a study of blood T cell repertoires in COVID-19. The protocol was immunoSEQ multiplex PCR, while the TCRdb copy is restricted to in-frame clones and leaves out a portion. Of 200,000 to 250,000 clones listed, about 80% are singletons. The material sequenced was peripheral blood. The source is a woman aged 45-65 years with acute or convalescent COVID-19.

The chain carries TRBV30 and TRBJ2-5, with TRBD2 matching over 12 bases. Germline V lookup: CDR1 GTSNPN, CDR2 SVGIG (reference sequence). CDR3 length equals 14 residues. Trimming removed 7 bases from V and 0 bases from J; junction bases left unmatched: 3. CDR3 sequence: CAYRTSGNQETQYF. The DNA for the CDR3 is TGTGCCTACCGGACTAGCGGGAACCAAGAGACCCAGTACTTC.

This rearrangement joins TRBV10-3 to TRBJ1-1; 7 positions agree with TRBD1. Germline values: CDR1 ENHRY, CDR2 SYGVKD. The V segment lost 0 bases and the J segment 4 bases; nucleotides outside the gene matches: 5. This CDR3 contains 15 residues. In DNA form, the CDR3 reads TGTGCCATCAGTGAGTCGACAGGGTTCTCCACTGAAGCTTTCTTT. Translated: CAISESTGFSTEAFF.

The chain is built from TRBV5-1 and TRBJ2-5; D is undetermined. Trimming shortened V by 1 base and J by 5 bases, and 9 bases separated the two germline ends. This CDR3 contains 13 residues. The germline CDR1 and CDR2 sequences are SGHRS and YFSETQ. CDR3 in amino acids: CASSLRRPETQYF. The CDR3 DNA reads as TGCGCCAGCAGCTTGCGCAGGCCCGAGACCCAGTACTTC.

The chain recombines TRBV19 with TRBJ2-6; no firm D call. This CDR3 region has 16 residues. The V gene's germline CDR1 is LNHDA and CDR2 SQIVND (reference sequence). Trimming stripped 3 bases from V and 0 bases from J, with 9 bases between. The CDR3 DNA sequence: TGTGCCAGTAGTATTGGAGTGATCTCTGGGGCCAACGTCCTGACTTTC. Its translation: CASSIGVISGANVLTF. Complete variable domain (other parts from reference TRBV19 and TRBJ2-6): DGGITQSPKYLFRKEGQNVTLSCEQNLNHDAMYWYRQDPGQGLRLIYYSQIVNDFQKGDIAEGYSVSREKKESFPLTVTSAQKNPTAFYLCASSIGVISGANVLTFGAGSRLTVL.

The chain uses TRBV5-5 and TRBJ1-3; D might be TRBD1 (6 bases). CDR3 size: 14 residues. The V and J ends lost 3 bases and 0 bases respectively, with 7 bases between them. Germline lookup yields CDR1 SGHKS and CDR2 YYEKEE (reference sequence). CDR3 region: CASSSTGSGNTIYF. The CDR3 nucleotides read TGTGCCAGCAGCTCGACAGGCTCTGGAAACACCATATATTTT.

The CDR3 DNA reads TGCGCCAGCAGCCAAGATCGACAGGGAAACACCATATATTTT. The encoded protein is CASSQDRQGNTIYF. V gene TRBV4-1 combines with J gene TRBJ1-3; TRBD1 is a possible D gene (5 bases). The V gene's germline CDR1 is MGHRA and CDR2 YSYEKL. The length of the CDR3 is 14 residues. V was cut by 0 bases and J by 4 bases, with 7 bases left in between.

The chain combines TRBV28 with TRBJ2-7, with 7 bases identical to TRBD1. Per germline, CDR1 MDHEN and CDR2 SYDVKM. This CDR3 comprises 12 residues. V gave up 7 bases and J gave up 2 bases; unmatched junction bases: 2. The CDR3 protein is CASKGTAYEQYF. The CDR3 DNA reads TGTGCCAGCAAGGGGACAGCCTACGAGCAGTACTTC.

The chain joins TRBV19 to TRBJ2-1; TRBD2 matches 11 bases. V lost 6 bases to trimming and J lost 6 bases; unmatched junction nucleotides: 7. Germline assignment: CDR1 LNHDA and CDR2 SQIVND (reference sequence). This CDR3 spans 15 amino acids. The CDR3 coding sequence is TGTGCCAGTAGCACGCTAGCGGGAGGCACCAATGAGCAGTTCTTC. Encoded protein: CASSTLAGGTNEQFF.

J is TRBJ2-1 and V is TRBV28; TRBD2 aligns across 9 bases. The CDR3 runs to 18 residues. The V gene's germline CDR1 is MDHEN and CDR2 SYDVKM. After removal of 4 bases from V and 1 base from J, the junction contained 11 bases not matched to a gene. DNA of the CDR3: TGTGCCAGCAGTTCCCCCTGGATCCTAGCGGGGTCCTACAATGAGCAGTTCTTC. Translating it yields CASSSPWILAGSYNEQFF.

CDR3 in DNA: TGTGCCAGCAGTTTAGCGGGGGGGTTCTCTGAGCAGTTCTTC. This translates into CASSLAGGFSEQFF. The chain joins TRBV27 to TRBJ2-1, with 9 nucleotides matching TRBD2. Germline V CDR1 and CDR2: MNHEY, SMNVEV (reference sequence). V dropped 2 bases and J dropped 9; count of bases not matched to a gene: 5. The CDR3 extends over 14 amino acids.

In DNA form, the CDR3 reads TGTGCCAGCAGTTTACCAGGACTCCGGGGCTATGGCTACACCTTC. It codes for CASSLPGLRGYGYTF. This rearrangement joins TRBV28 to TRBJ1-2; D gene unclear. Per the germline V gene, CDR1 is MDHEN and CDR2 is SYDVKM. V was trimmed by 2 bases and J by 4 bases, leaving 14 bases between them. CDR3 length equals 15 residues.

This clone has a single count. The J gene is TRBJ2-1, the V gene TRBV5-8, with 10 positions matching TRBD1. Germline CDR1 SGHTS, CDR2 YDEGEE. Germline trimming cut 2 bases from V and 3 bases from J; bases unmatched to any gene: 8. The CDR3 length is 17 residues. CDR3 sequence: CASSFLSGTGVYNEQFF. CDR3 sequence (DNA): TGTGCCAGCAGCTTCCTCTCCGGGACAGGGGTCTACAATGAGCAGTTCTTC.

V gene TRBV6-5 combines with J gene TRBJ2-7, with a weak D call TRBD1 (6 bases). V dropped 4 bases and J dropped 0 bases, with 10 bases sitting between them. Germline values: CDR1 MNHEY, CDR2 SVGAGI. The CDR3 sequence is 14 residues long. CDR3 region: CASSWTDPSYEQYF. CDR3 coding DNA: TGTGCCAGCAGTTGGACAGACCCCTCCTACGAGCAGTACTTC.

The rearrangement uses TRBV5-1 and TRBJ2-3; 7 bases map to TRBD1. This CDR3 spans 17 amino acids. V shed 5 bases and J 0 bases; nucleotides not matched to a gene: 12. The germline V gene encodes CDR1 SGHRS and CDR2 YFSETQ. The CDR3 is CASSSTLDRPSTDTQYF. The CDR3 coding sequence is TGCGCCAGCAGTTCCACGCTGGACAGGCCGAGCACAGATACGCAGTATTTT.

The V call is TRBV19, the J call TRBJ1-1; 9 nucleotides agree with TRBD1. This CDR3 spans 16 amino acids. V was clipped by 5 bases and J by 1 base; unmatched bases: 8. CDR1 and CDR2 from the germline V gene are LNHDA and SQIVND (reference sequence). This CDR3 reads CASSSIQGAENTEAFF. CDR3 coding DNA: TGTGCCAGTAGTTCAATACAGGGGGCAGAGAACACTGAAGCTTTCTTT.

The V call is TRBV3-1 (or the pseudogene TRBV3-2), the J call TRBJ1-5; D is possibly TRBD1 (5 bases). The V gene lost 0 bases and the J gene lost 11 bases, with 8 bases spanning the gap. The CDR3 runs to 12 residues. Germline CDR1 LGHDT, CDR2 YNNKEL (reference sequence). The CDR3 here is CASSQDRGAQHF. CDR3 bases: TGTGCCAGCAGCCAAGATCGGGGGGCCCAGCATTTT.

The genes are TRBV5-1 and TRBJ1-6; D possibly corresponds to TRBD1 (5 bases). The germline V gene encodes CDR1 SGHRS and CDR2 YFSETQ. The CDR3 spans 12 residues. The V and J ends lost 4 bases and 12 bases respectively, with 11 bases between them. The CDR3 nucleotides are TGCGCCAGCAGCATTGACAGTGGACCCCTCCACTTT. Translated, it gives CASSIDSGPLHF.

The chain joins TRBV5-1 to TRBJ2-7; possibly TRBD1 for D (6 bases). Germline V CDR1 and CDR2: SGHRS, YFSETQ. The CDR3 is made up of 15 amino acids. V lost 4 bases and J lost 7, with 21 bases in between. The CDR3 nucleotides read TGCGCCAGCAGCCCGGGACACTCCGACGCCCTTGAGCAGTACTTC. This codes for CASSPGHSDALEQYF.

The gene calls are TRBV5-6 and TRBJ1-1; 8 bases align to TRBD1. The CDR3 length is 15 residues. V dropped 2 bases and J dropped 4; count of bases not matched to a gene: 7. Germline assignment: CDR1 SGHDT and CDR2 YYEEEE. The CDR3 DNA sequence: TGTGCCAGCAGCTTTAGTGTAACAGGGGGCACTGAAGCTTTCTTT. Its protein product is CASSFSVTGGTEAFF.

V usage is TRBV7-9 and J usage is TRBJ1-6, with 8 bases fitting TRBD1. The CDR3 loop spans 15 amino acids. Trimming took 4 bases from V and 7 from J; bases not matched to a gene: 6. Per the germline V gene, CDR1 is SEHNR and CDR2 is FQNEAQ (reference sequence). The CDR3 DNA is TGTGCCAGCAGCTCAGCAGGGGGCCTCAATTCACCCCTCCACTTT. It is translated as CASSSAGGLNSPLHF.